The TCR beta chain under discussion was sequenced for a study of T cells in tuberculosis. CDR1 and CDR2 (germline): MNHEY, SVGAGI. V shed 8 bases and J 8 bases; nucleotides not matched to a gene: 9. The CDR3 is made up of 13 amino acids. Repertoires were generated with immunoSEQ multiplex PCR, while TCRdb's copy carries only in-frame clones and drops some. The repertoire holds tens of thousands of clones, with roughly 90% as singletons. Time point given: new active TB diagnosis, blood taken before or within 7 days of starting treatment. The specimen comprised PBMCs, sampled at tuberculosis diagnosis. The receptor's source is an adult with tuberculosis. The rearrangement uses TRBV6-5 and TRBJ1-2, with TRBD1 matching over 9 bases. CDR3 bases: TGTGCCAGCCCTAACAGGGGGCAGAGGGGCTACACCTTC. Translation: CASPNRGQRGYTF.